The 8 T cell receptor beta chains given below trace back to one sample, sequenced in a study of T cells in Graves' hyperthyroidism and ophthalmopathy. Authors of the study amplified TCR beta CDR3 regions from RNA transcripts. With the HTBI primer set, the TCR CDR3 went through a first round of RT-PCR. TCRdb reprocessed the multiplex PCR reads with MiXCR, giving one entry per CDR3 protein. The data hold hundreds of thousands of distinct CDR3 sequences, with 14% observed a single time. Sequenced sample: blood. Receptors were obtained from a woman aged 40 to 50 with Graves' hyperthyroidism.

In its sample, this clonotype was seen many times. V gene TRBV28 combines with J gene TRBJ2-4; no reliable D call. Germline CDR1 and CDR2: MDHEN and SYDVKM. V was clipped by 2 bases and J by 3 bases, with 11 bases between them. The CDR3 is 15 amino acids. The CDR3 is CASSLPANFKNIQYF. The CDR3 bases are TGTGCCAGCAGTTTACCGGCCAATTTCAAAAACATTCAGTACTTC.

This clonotype was counted ten times or more. The chain joins TRBV28 to TRBJ2-7; D not certain. V was cut by 5 bases and J by 3 bases, with 11 bases left in between. The CDR3 is made up of 13 amino acids. CDR1 is MDHEN, CDR2 SYDVKM, per germline. The CDR3 loop is CASSRSINYEQYF. CDR3 coding DNA: TGTGCCAGCAGTCGCTCTATTAACTACGAGCAGTACTTC. Drawing the rest from reference TRBV28 and TRBJ2-7, the complete variable domain is DVKVTQSSRYLVKRTGEKVFLECVQDMDHENMFWYRQDPGLGLRLIYFSYDVKMKEKGDIPEGYSVSREKKERFSLILESASTNQTSMYLCASSRSINYEQYFGPGTRLTVT.

This clonotype was counted ten times or more. The gene calls are TRBV3-1 and TRBJ1-5, with a possible D match to TRBD1 (5 bases). Germline loops: CDR1 LGHDT, CDR2 YNNKEL (reference sequence). This CDR3 region has 14 residues. V was pared by 3 bases and J by 6 bases, with 12 bases between. CDR3: CASSQRGGFQPQHF. As DNA, the CDR3 is TGTGCCAGCAGCCAGAGGGGAGGTTTTCAGCCCCAGCATTTT.

This clonotype was observed at least ten times. V gene TRBV7-8 combines with J gene TRBJ2-1; 10 bases fit TRBD2. The CDR3 is made up of 17 amino acids. The ends lost 4 bases at V and 6 bases at J; junction bases unmatched: 12. Germline V gives CDR1 SGHVS, CDR2 FQNEAQ. CDR3 amino acids: CASSYFRASGRINEQFF. DNA of the CDR3: TGTGCCAGCAGCTATTTTAGGGCTAGCGGGAGAATCAATGAGCAGTTCTTC.

Only a few counts were recorded for this clonotype. V is TRBV4-2 and J is TRBJ1-4, with D unresolved. Per germline, CDR1 LGHNA and CDR2 YNFKEQ. The germline V and J ends were trimmed by 1 base and 7 bases, with 10 bases remaining between them. The CDR3 spans 14 residues. The CDR3: CASSQGLTGEKLFF. CDR3 DNA sequence: TGTGCCAGCAGCCAAGGATTAACCGGTGAAAAACTGTTTTTT.

In its sample, this clonotype was seen many times. The V call is TRBV28, the J call TRBJ2-1; a weak D match, TRBD1 (6 bases). The ends were cut back, 2 bases at V and 3 bases at J, with 8 bases in the middle. The CDR3 is made up of 14 amino acids. Germline CDR1 and CDR2: MDHEN and SYDVKM. The CDR3 sequence is CASSLRDNYNEQFF. In DNA form, the CDR3 reads TGTGCCAGCAGTTTAAGGGACAACTACAATGAGCAGTTCTTC.

The table lists this clonotype with many counts. V usage is TRBV7-9 and J usage is TRBJ2-5; TRBD2 aligns across 9 bases. J gave up 2 bases and V 1 base, and 8 bases lay outside the gene matches. Germline V gene lookup returns CDR1 SEHNR and CDR2 FQNEAQ (reference sequence). The length of the CDR3 is 17 residues. In DNA form, the CDR3 reads TGTGCCAGCAGCTTAGAGGCGGGGACTAGCAGACAAGAGACCCAGTACTTC. This encodes CASSLEAGTSRQETQYF.

This clonotype was observed at least ten times. The V call is TRBV12-3 or TRBV12-4, the J call TRBJ2-7; D possibly corresponds to TRBD1 (5 bases). CDR3 length: 11 amino acids. The V end was cut by 3 bases, the J end by 9 bases, with 9 bases between. This CDR3 is CASSFDRRQYF. For the CDR3, the DNA is TGTGCCAGCAGTTTTGACAGAAGGCAGTACTTC.